This T cell receptor (beta chain) came from a study of beta chain features in type 1 diabetes. Broader study findings: In type 1 diabetes patients, VDJ junctions had fewer insertions; deletions at these junctions were more frequent. There was a moderate but significant shortening of TCRB CDR3s in all four CD4+ subsets of Type 1 diabetes patients.

This clone was found a few times. Its antigen is not identified. The germline V gene encodes CDR1 MGHRA and CDR2 YSYEKL. The CDR3 is made up of 14 amino acids. The V end was cut by 0 bases, the J end by 7 bases, with 10 bases between. The authors reverse transcribed all of the isolated RNA, so sequencing captured expressed TCRB transcripts. Measured with immunoSEQ multiplex PCR; TCRdb has only the in-frame clones, and not every one. The sample lists around 250,000 clones; 20% were seen once. This clonotype was sampled from a woman between 35 and 50 years old with type 1 diabetes. The chain joins TRBV4-1 to TRBJ1-5; D uncertain. Material for sequencing was naive CD4+ T cells from blood. CDR3 nucleotide sequence: TGCGCCAGCAGCCAAGATCGCTCTAACCAGCCCCAGCATTTT. Its translation: CASSQDRSNQPQHF.